This T cell receptor (beta chain) was captured by sequencing in a study of radiotherapy plus CTLA-4 blockade in lung cancer. The CDR3 runs 12 residues. The V end lost 3 bases, the J end lost 3 bases, and 5 bases lay between the germline ends. The germline V gene encodes CDR1 MDHEN and CDR2 SYDVKM. Sequenced by immunoSEQ multiplex PCR; TCRdb stores in-frame clones only, minus some. In the table there are about 98,000 clones, approximately 78% of which are singletons. The study's findings and limits: Early blood T cell clone changes and increased post-radiation serum interferon-beta were reportedly the strongest response predictors. Expansion of tumor-derived TCR clones was observed in blood after radiotherapy plus ipilimumab.

Patients with chemo-refractory metastatic non-small-cell lung cancer received focal radiation plus CTLA-4 blockade with ipilimumab. Concerning this clone itself: Its antigen is still unknown.

Specimen: peripheral blood, collected from a patient treated with radiotherapy plus ipilimumab. The sequence was obtained from a human donor with non-small cell lung cancer who had a partial response to radiotherapy plus ipilimumab. J is TRBJ1-2 and V is TRBV28; D perhaps matches TRBD1 (5 bases). CDR3 nucleotides: TGTGCCAGCAGTTTCAGGGACTATGGCTACACCTTC. Amino acid sequence: CASSFRDYGYTF.